A selection of T cell receptor beta chains follows, all from one sample in a study of cytomegalovirus exposure and HLA in healthy donors. The table came from immunoSEQ multiplex PCR; TCRdb's copy has only in-frame clones and leaves some out. The sample consists of some 110,000 clones, about 74% of them appearing once. The sample consisted of PBMCs. The receptor set was obtained from a man aged 25 to 40 in good health and CMV-seropositive. Both conserved end residues are part of each CDR3. The order of the fields is V gene, CDR3 protein.

v_gene: TRBV28; CDR3aa: CASSSWTSGGAPDTQYF
v_gene: TRBV6-1; CDR3aa: CASMDLQGLPLHF
v_gene: TRBV27; CDR3aa: CASSTGTSGDTQYF
v_gene: TRBV5-1; CDR3aa: CASRVLDRGDSPLHF
v_gene: TRBV21-1; CDR3aa: CASSSASGGTDEQFF
v_gene: TRBV6-6; CDR3aa: CASSPSQRGSYEQYF
v_gene: TRBV4-1; CDR3aa: CASSQGPGPNYGYTF
v_gene: TRBV28; CDR3aa: CASRPSTAGGRETQYF
v_gene: TRBV5-6; CDR3aa: CASTKWTVEETQYF
v_gene: TRBV15; CDR3aa: CATSNERGGTDTQYF
v_gene: TRBV5-4; CDR3aa: CASSLTGIRNTEAFF
v_gene: TRBV5-1; CDR3aa: CASSSAGGPGYEQFF
v_gene: TRBV30; CDR3aa: CASGDLYNSPLHF
v_gene: TRBV4-1; CDR3aa: CASSHPDRATEAFF
v_gene: TRBV28; CDR3aa: CATNRGFLDSPLHF
v_gene: TRBV19; CDR3aa: CASQTPLGSGNTIYF
v_gene: TRBV5-6; CDR3aa: CASSLVTDTQYF
v_gene: TRBV7-2; CDR3aa: CASSFGQGRGETQYF
v_gene: TRBV7-2; CDR3aa: CASSLGGGAYEQYF
v_gene: TRBV6-6; CDR3aa: CASSPGGRGNTEAFF
v_gene: TRBV25-1; CDR3aa: CASSAPGGASHEQFF
v_gene: TRBV30; CDR3aa: CAWSVWRRPEAFF
v_gene: TRBV30; CDR3aa: CAWSPLSGSEQYF
v_gene: TRBV25-1; CDR3aa: CASSGPRANEQFF
v_gene: TRBV5-1; CDR3aa: CASSSTTSEDIQYF
v_gene: TRBV5-4; CDR3aa: CASSPRLGDSYGYTF
v_gene: TRBV5-4; CDR3aa: CASSLGQVGSGNTIYF
v_gene: TRBV2; CDR3aa: CASSVPAWAQYF
v_gene: TRBV27; CDR3aa: CASSLDPFGGSYNEQFF
v_gene: TRBV14; CDR3aa: CASSHLPGQGDNEQFF
v_gene: TRBV19; CDR3aa: CASSDRAPSSTDTQYF
v_gene: TRBV5-1; CDR3aa: CASSWRGGREQFF
v_gene: TRBV4-3; CDR3aa: CASSTDRITYGYTF
v_gene: TRBV11-2; CDR3aa: CASSQETGYEQYF
v_gene: TRBV5-1; CDR3aa: CASSLARVSPYNEQFF
v_gene: TRBV7-8; CDR3aa: CASSASEGSYEQYF
v_gene: TRBV6-4; CDR3aa: CASSPNRDRGFEQYF
v_gene: TRBV9; CDR3aa: CASSSPRYGNRNSPLHF
v_gene: TRBV5-6; CDR3aa: CASSLGLAGITYEQYF
v_gene: TRBV4-2; CDR3aa: CASSQGAGMVPYNEQFF